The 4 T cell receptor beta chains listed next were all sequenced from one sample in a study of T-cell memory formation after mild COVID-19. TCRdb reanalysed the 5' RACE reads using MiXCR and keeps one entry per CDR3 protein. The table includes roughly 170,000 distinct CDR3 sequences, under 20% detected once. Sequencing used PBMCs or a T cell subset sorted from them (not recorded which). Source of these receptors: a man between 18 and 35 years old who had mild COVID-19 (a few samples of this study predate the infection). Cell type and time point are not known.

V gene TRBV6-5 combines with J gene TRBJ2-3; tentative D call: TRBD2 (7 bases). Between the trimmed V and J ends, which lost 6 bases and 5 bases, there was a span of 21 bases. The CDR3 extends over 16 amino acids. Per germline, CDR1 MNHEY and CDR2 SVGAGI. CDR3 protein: CASRTVAGADLDTQYF. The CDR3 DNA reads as TGTGCCAGCAGGACAGTCGCGGGGGCCGATTTAGATACGCAGTATTTT.

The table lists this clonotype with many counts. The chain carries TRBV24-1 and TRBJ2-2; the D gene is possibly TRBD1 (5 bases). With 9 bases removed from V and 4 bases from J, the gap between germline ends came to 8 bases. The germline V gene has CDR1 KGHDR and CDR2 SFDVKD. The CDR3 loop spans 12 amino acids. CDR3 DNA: TGTGCCACCGGGGCGAGCACCGGGGAGCTGTTTTTT. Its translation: CATGASTGELFF.

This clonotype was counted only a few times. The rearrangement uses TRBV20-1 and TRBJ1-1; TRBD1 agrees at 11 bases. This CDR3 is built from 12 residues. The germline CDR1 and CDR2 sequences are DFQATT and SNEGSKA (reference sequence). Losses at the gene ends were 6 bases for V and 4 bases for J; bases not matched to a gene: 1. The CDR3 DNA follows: TGCAGTGCAGGACAGGGGGCCACTGAAGCTTTCTTT. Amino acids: CSAGQGATEAFF.

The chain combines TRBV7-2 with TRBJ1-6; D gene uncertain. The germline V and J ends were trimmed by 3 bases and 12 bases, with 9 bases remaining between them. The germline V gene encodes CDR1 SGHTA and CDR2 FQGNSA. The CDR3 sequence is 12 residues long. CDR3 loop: CASSFTGRPLHF. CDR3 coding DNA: TGTGCCAGCAGCTTCACGGGGAGACCCCTCCACTTT.